Following are 22 T cell receptor beta chains from one sample sequenced in a study of T cells in women clearing cervical HPV infection (dated 2018 in TCRdb). Libraries came from the immunoSEQ multiplex PCR assay. TCRdb took this table from immuneACCESS and kept in-frame rearrangements with V and J called. Such tables lack part of the clones; where checked against another copy, unresolved V genes explain under half of the gap, and the rest is unexplained. The sample table records around 18,000 clones. The ten largest clones take up over 9.5% of the sample. The sequenced sample consisted of blood buffy coat. Receptors were obtained from a woman between 18 and 75 years old with a cervical HPV16 infection that either progressed to CIN3+ or cleared (not recorded which).

In the case of this clone: From the germline J gene comes the end of the CDR3, since the read stops 3 residues before it. The chain is built from TRBV6-2 or TRBV6-3 and TRBJ2-4; D remains ambiguous. There are 12 residues in the CDR3. Germline-derived CDR1 and CDR2 are MNHEY and SVGEGT. CDR3 loop: CASSFARHGQYF. The CDR3 DNA, read in part, is TGTGCCAGCAGTTTCGCCAGACATGGT.

Details on this clone: The read ends 3 residues early relative to the CDR3; the germline J gene fills the gap. The chain carries TRBV20-1 and TRBJ2-5; TRBD2 agrees at 12 bases. With V trimmed by 0 bases and J by 7 bases, 12 bases remained unmatched. CDR1 and CDR2 (germline): DFQATT, SNEGSKA (reference sequence). This CDR3 contains 17 residues. The CDR3 DNA, read in part, is TGCAGTGCTAGAGATGACCCTAGCGGGGGGGCCTTTGGGACC. Translating gives CSARDDPSGGAFGT. The whole CDR3 reads CSARDDPSGGAFGTQYF.

Details on this clone: Coverage ceases 3 residues before the CDR3 finishes, and the germline J gene fills in the end. This chain joins TRBV18 and TRBJ1-2, with D possibly TRBD1 on 5 matching bases. Germline-derived CDR1 and CDR2 are KGHSH and LQKENI. The CDR3 consists of 15 residues. The V end was cut by 3 bases, the J end by 0 bases, with 11 bases between. CDR3 sequence: CASSPVDSSNYGYTF. The covered CDR3 bases are TGTGCCAGCTCACCGGTAGACAGTTCTAACTATGGC.

This clone is medium-sized by frequency. The CDR3 end falls 3 residues outside the read, so it is completed with the germline J gene. The chain links TRBV30 to TRBJ2-3; 7 bases align to TRBD2. Looked up from germline, CDR1 is GTSNPN and CDR2 is SVGIG (reference sequence). The V and J ends lost 3 bases and 3 bases, in that order; junction bases with no gene match: 3. The CDR3 totals 13 residues. The part of the CDR3 DNA that was read is TGTGCCTGGAGCCAGCGGGAAACAGATACG. Translated: CAWSQRETDT. The complete CDR3 sequence is CAWSQRETDTQYF.

About this clone: With the read ending 3 residues before the CDR3 end, the germline J gene is used to fill in that end. The V gene is TRBV2, the J gene TRBJ2-3, with TRBD2 as a possible D gene (5 bases). The CDR3 length is 12 residues. Germline lookup yields CDR1 SNHLY and CDR2 FYNNEI. The CDR3: CASNPSSETQYF. CDR3 bases read: TGTGCCAGCAATCCTAGCAGCGAGACG. Looking up the rest from reference TRBV2 and TRBJ2-3 gives the full variable domain: EPEVTQTPSHQVTQMGQEVILRCVPISNHLYFYWYRQILGQKVEFLVSFYNNEISEKSEIFDDQFSVERPDGSNFTLKIRSTKLEDSAMYFCASNPSSETQYFGPGTRLTVL.

About this clone: The read ends 3 residues early relative to the CDR3; the germline J gene fills the gap. V and J are TRBV4-2 and TRBJ2-2, with 8 bases lining up with TRBD1. Germline V gene data show CDR1 as LGHNA and CDR2 as YNFKEQ. The length of the CDR3 is 17 residues. J lost 2 bases, V lost 4 bases, and 9 bases had no gene match. CDR3 bases read: TGTGCCAGCAGCCCGCCTCCCGGACAGGGTAACACCGGGGAG. This codes for CASSPPPGQGNTGE. The full CDR3 protein is CASSPPPGQGNTGELFF.

As for this clone: The CDR3 extends 3 residues past the end of the read, so its final part is completed from the germline J gene. The rearrangement links TRBV10-2 to TRBJ2-7, with 10 bases that match TRBD1. Germline V gives CDR1 WSHSY, CDR2 SAAADI. CDR3 size: 14 residues. The junction had 1 base not matched to a gene; V was cut back by 0 bases and J by 5 bases. The CDR3 DNA, read in part, is TGCGCCAGCAGTGAGTCAGGGACAGGGGACGAG. Its translation: CASSESGTGDE. In full, the CDR3 is CASSESGTGDEQYF.

A note on this clone: The read terminates 3 residues before the CDR3 end, so the remaining end is supplied by the germline J gene. This rearrangement joins TRBV6-1 to TRBJ2-7; D tentatively reads TRBD1 or TRBD2 (5 bases each). The germline gives CDR1 MNHNS, CDR2 SASEGT. The CDR3 has 16 amino acids. V was clipped by 2 bases and J by 0 bases, with 14 bases between them. CDR3 in amino acids: CASSERQRGNSYEQYF. CDR3 DNA (partial): TGTGCCAGCAGTGAACGACAGCGAGGGAACTCCTACGAG.

CDR3 DNA (partial): TGTGCCAGCAGCTTACGACAGGGCGACCAAGAGACC. Residues: CASSLRQGDQET. The entire CDR3 sequence reads CASSLRQGDQETQYF. The chain uses TRBV7-9 and TRBJ2-5; TRBD1 matches at 7 bases. The read terminates 3 residues before the CDR3 end, so the remaining end is supplied by the germline J gene. With V trimmed by 2 bases and J by 0 bases, 3 bases remained unmatched. Germline V gene lookup returns CDR1 SEHNR and CDR2 FQNEAQ (reference sequence). CDR3 size: 15 residues. The full variable domain, completed using reference TRBV7-9 and TRBJ2-5, is DTGVSQNPRHKITKRGQNVTFRCDPISEHNRLYWYRQTLGQGPEFLTYFQNEAQLEKSRLLSDRFSAERPKGSFSTLEIQRTEQGDSAMYLCASSLRQGDQETQYFGPGTRLLVL.

Regarding this clone: The read ends 3 residues shy of where the CDR3 ends; the end is completed using the germline J gene. This sequence joins TRBV18 and TRBJ2-2; D is unresolved. The V end lost 0 bases, the J end lost 1 base, and 6 bases lay between the germline ends. Germline values: CDR1 KGHSH, CDR2 LQKENI. This CDR3 is 15 amino acids long. CDR3 DNA, as far as it was read: TGTGCCAGCTCACCACCCCCACAGAACACCGGGGAG. As protein: CASSPPPQNTGE. The entire CDR3 protein reads CASSPPPQNTGELFF. Variable domain in full (rest from reference TRBV18 and TRBJ2-2): NAGVMQNPRHLVRRRGQEARLRCSPMKGHSHVYWYRQLPEEGLKFMVYLQKENIIDESGMPKERFSAEFPKEGPSILRIQQVVRGDSAAYFCASSPPPQNTGELFFGEGSRLTVL.

As to this clone: The read ends 3 residues early relative to the CDR3; the germline J gene fills the gap. The chain combines TRBV6-2 or TRBV6-3 with TRBJ1-1; the D gene is possibly TRBD1 (5 bases). From germline, CDR1 is MNHEY and CDR2 SVGEGT. The CDR3 runs 13 residues. CDR3 region: CASRADSEETAFF. Incomplete CDR3 DNA: TGTGCCAGCAGGGCCGACAGCGAAGAGACA.

With regard to this clone: The read gets to within 3 residues of the CDR3 end, and the germline J gene fills in the rest. The V gene is TRBV10-1, the J gene TRBJ2-3, with TRBD1 matching over 8 bases. The germline CDR1 and CDR2 sequences are WNHNN and SYGVQD (reference sequence). The CDR3 totals 14 residues. CDR3 in amino acids: CASSWGQAQETQYF. Incomplete CDR3 DNA: TGCGCCAGCAGTTGGGGACAGGCCCAAGAGACG.

Details on this clone: The CDR3 goes on 3 residues after the read ends, and that part is filled in from the germline J gene. V and J are TRBV28 and TRBJ2-4, with 7 positions matching TRBD2. V was pared by 6 bases and J by 1 base, with 0 bases of the junction left unmatched. The CDR3 is made up of 13 amino acids. CDR1 MDHEN and CDR2 SYDVKM come from the germline V gene. The covered CDR3 bases are TGTGCCAGCAGCGGGGGGGCCAAAAACATT. Amino acids: CASSGGAKNI. The complete CDR3 protein is CASSGGAKNIQYF.

Concerning this clone itself: The CDR3 end is not reached by the read, which stops 3 residues before it; the germline J gene fills it in. The chain carries TRBV18 and TRBJ1-2, with 8 bases identical to TRBD1. J was trimmed by 4 bases and V by 0 bases; bases with no gene match: 4. The CDR3 has 15 amino acids. Germline CDR1 reads KGHSH; CDR2 reads LQKENI. CDR3: CASSPPRTGTYGYTF. The DNA read from the CDR3 is TGTGCCAGCTCACCACCGAGGACAGGGACCTATGGC.

On this clone: The read halts 3 residues ahead of the CDR3 end, with the missing end drawn from the germline J gene. The chain links TRBV29-1 to TRBJ1-1; D possibly corresponds to TRBD1 (6 bases). The germline gives CDR1 SQVTM, CDR2 ANQGSEA. The CDR3 covers 12 residues. Deletions cut 7 bases from V and 4 bases from J, with 13 bases between. The CDR3 bases that were read are TGCAGCGCCGCGTTACAGGGCACTGAA. Amino acids: CSAALQGTE. The entire CDR3 reads CSAALQGTEAFF.

A word on this clone: The CDR3 end falls 3 residues outside the read, so it is completed with the germline J gene. The rearrangement joins TRBV7-6 to TRBJ1-1; a weak D match, TRBD1 (6 bases). V lost 6 bases, J lost 5 bases, and 19 bases lay in between. The CDR3 covers 15 residues. Germline CDR1 SGHVS, CDR2 FNYEAQ. The CDR3 spells CASRPAGGAGTEAFF. The covered CDR3 bases are TGTGCCAGCAGACCCGCCGGGGGGGCGGGGACTGAA.

Worth noting for this clone: The read stops 3 residues short of the end of the CDR3; the missing end is completed from the germline J gene. The V call is TRBV7-8, the J call TRBJ2-7; 9 nucleotides align to TRBD1. V lost 4 bases to trimming and J lost 1 base; unmatched junction nucleotides: 11. CDR3 size: 17 residues. From germline, CDR1 is SGHVS and CDR2 FQNEAQ. CDR3 bases read: TGTGCCAGCAGCTCAAACCTGCCGGGACAGGGATCCTACGAG. Encoded protein: CASSSNLPGQGSYE. The whole CDR3 sequence is CASSSNLPGQGSYEQYF.

As to this clone: At one boundary the junction diverges from the germline segment, which might be a read error. Coverage ceases 3 residues before the CDR3 finishes, and the germline J gene fills in the end. The chain is built from TRBV7-7 and TRBJ2-2; TRBD2 aligns across 9 bases. This CDR3 is built from 17 residues. The germline CDR1 and CDR2 sequences are SSHAT and FNYEAQ (reference sequence). This CDR3 is CASSLTSGFSNTGELFF. CDR3 DNA (partial): TGTGCTAGCAGCCTTACTAGCGGGTTTTCGAACACCGGGGAG. Looking up the rest from reference TRBV7-7 and TRBJ2-2 gives the full variable domain: GAGVSQSPRYKVTKRGQDVTLRCDPISSHATLYWYQQALGQGPEFLTYFNYEAQPDKSGLPSDRFSAERPEGSISTLTIQRTEQRDSAMYRCASSLTSGFSNTGELFFGEGSRLTVL.

On this clone: The read terminates 3 residues before the CDR3 end, so the remaining end is supplied by the germline J gene. V is TRBV30 and J is TRBJ1-2, with D possibly matching TRBD1 (5 bases). The CDR3 length is 16 residues. Germline V lookup: CDR1 GTSNPN, CDR2 SVGIG (reference sequence). V gave up 0 bases and J gave up 2 bases, with 16 bases separating them. The CDR3 DNA, read in part, is TGTGCCTGGAGTGTACAAGGTCAGGGCATCAACTATGGC. Translation: CAWSVQGQGINYG. The entire CDR3 is CAWSVQGQGINYGYTF.

As regards this clone: Read sequence stops 3 residues before the CDR3 end, and the germline J gene provides the missing end. This chain connects TRBV6-4 to TRBJ1-5; D is perhaps TRBD1 (5 bases). This CDR3 region has 13 residues. V dropped 3 bases and J dropped 4 bases, with 7 bases sitting between them. In germline, CDR1 is MRHNA, CDR2 SNTAGT. The DNA read from the CDR3 is TGTGCCAGCAGTGAACAGGCTAATCAGCCC. This gives the protein CASSEQANQP. Given in full, the CDR3 is CASSEQANQPQHF.

In the case of this clone: The read halts 3 residues ahead of the CDR3 end, with the missing end drawn from the germline J gene. The chain employs TRBV5-8 and TRBJ2-3; weak D call: TRBD2 (7 bases). The CDR3 runs 14 residues. Deletions cut 2 bases from V and 4 bases from J, with 11 bases between. Germline V lookup: CDR1 SGHTS, CDR2 YDEGEE. The CDR3 bases that were read are TGTGCCAGCAGCTTAGGCGGGGGCCCAGATACG. Its protein is CASSLGGGPDT. The whole CDR3 sequence is CASSLGGGPDTQYF.

On this clone itself: The read ends 3 residues early relative to the CDR3; the germline J gene fills the gap. J is TRBJ2-7 and V is TRBV28; 7 bases are a match to TRBD1. This CDR3 has 17 residues. Losses at the gene ends were 7 bases for V and 2 bases for J; bases not matched to a gene: 17. Germline loops: CDR1 MDHEN, CDR2 SYDVKM. The CDR3 bases that were read are TGTGCCAGCACCGGGCCTGTAGGCCGGGACAGAGCCTACGAG. This translates into CASTGPVGRDRAYE. The full CDR3 reads CASTGPVGRDRAYEQYF.